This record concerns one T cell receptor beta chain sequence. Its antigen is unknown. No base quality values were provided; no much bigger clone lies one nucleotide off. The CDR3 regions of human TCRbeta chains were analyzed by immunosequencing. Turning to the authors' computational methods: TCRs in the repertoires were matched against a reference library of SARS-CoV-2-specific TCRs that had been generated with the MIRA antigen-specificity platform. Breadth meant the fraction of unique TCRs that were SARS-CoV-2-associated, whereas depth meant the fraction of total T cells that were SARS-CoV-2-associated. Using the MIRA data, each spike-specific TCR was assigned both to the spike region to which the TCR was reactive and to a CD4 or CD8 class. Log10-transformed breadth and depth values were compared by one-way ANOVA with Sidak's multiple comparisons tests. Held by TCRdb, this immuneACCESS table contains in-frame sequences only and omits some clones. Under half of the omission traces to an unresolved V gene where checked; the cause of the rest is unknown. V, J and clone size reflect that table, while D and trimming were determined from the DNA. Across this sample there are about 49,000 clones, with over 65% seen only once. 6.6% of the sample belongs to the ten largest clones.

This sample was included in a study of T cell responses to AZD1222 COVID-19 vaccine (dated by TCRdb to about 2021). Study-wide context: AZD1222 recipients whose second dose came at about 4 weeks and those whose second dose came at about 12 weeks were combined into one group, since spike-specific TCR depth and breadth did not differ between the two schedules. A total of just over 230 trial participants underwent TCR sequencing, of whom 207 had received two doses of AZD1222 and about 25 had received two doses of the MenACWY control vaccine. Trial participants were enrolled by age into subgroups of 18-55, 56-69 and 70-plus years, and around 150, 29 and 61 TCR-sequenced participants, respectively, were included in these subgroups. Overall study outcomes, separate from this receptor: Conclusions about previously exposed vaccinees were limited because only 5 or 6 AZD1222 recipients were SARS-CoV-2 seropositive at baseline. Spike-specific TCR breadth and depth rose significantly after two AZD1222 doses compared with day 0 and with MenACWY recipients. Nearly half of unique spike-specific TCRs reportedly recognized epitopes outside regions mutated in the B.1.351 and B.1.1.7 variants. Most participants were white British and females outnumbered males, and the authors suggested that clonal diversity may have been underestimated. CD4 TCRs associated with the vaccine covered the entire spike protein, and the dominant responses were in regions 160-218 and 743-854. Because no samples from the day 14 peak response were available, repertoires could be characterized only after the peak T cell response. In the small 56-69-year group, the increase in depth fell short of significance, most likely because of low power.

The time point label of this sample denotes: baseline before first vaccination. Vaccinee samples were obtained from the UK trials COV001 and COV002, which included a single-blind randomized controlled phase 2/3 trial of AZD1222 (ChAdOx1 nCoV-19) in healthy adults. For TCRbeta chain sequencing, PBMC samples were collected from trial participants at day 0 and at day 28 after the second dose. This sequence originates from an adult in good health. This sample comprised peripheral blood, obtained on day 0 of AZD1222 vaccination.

For the CDR3, the sequence is CASSESGRHEQFF. The DNA reads as follows: TGCGCCAGCAGTGAGTCCGGGAGGCATGAGCAGTTCTTC. The chain links TRBV10-1 with TRBJ2-1; TRBD2 lines up with 7 middle nucleotides. The CDR3, from cysteine to phenylalanine, totals 13 residues. This entry keeps only the CDR3 DNA: 39 bases, framed from base 1. Germline trimming amounts to 0 bases on V and 8 bases on J, with 1 as the count of junction bases outside the gene matches. CDR1 and CDR2 were assigned from the germline V gene (reference sequence) as WNHNN and SYGVQD.